The rows below give T cell receptor beta chains drawn from one sample of a study of blood T cell repertoires in COVID-19. Method: immunoSEQ multiplex PCR; TCRdb's copy keeps in-frame clones and lacks some. The data contain about 120,000 clones, approximately 82% of them singletons. The material sequenced was peripheral blood. These receptors were obtained from a man between 65 and 85 years old with active or convalescent COVID-19. The conserved cysteine and the conserved F or W are not part of the CDR3 here. Only some rows state a clone size, as once, few, many or a class for expanded clones.

v_gene	abundance	j_gene	CDR3aa
TRBV7-9	NA	TRBJ1-2	ASSQRPGQAANYGYT
TRBV19	NA	TRBJ1-1	ASSTVEAWNTEAF
TRBV5-4	NA	TRBJ2-3	ASSLERNTDTQY
TRBV9	NA	TRBJ2-2	ASSTGQGALRTGELF
TRBV11-2	few	TRBJ1-5	ASSLDWGVGQPQH
TRBV6-1	NA	TRBJ1-2	ASSDPGQIYGYT
TRBV19	NA	TRBJ2-6	ASQTGAAGANVLT
TRBV2	NA	TRBJ1-5	ASRDRDQSQPQH
TRBV11-3	NA	TRBJ2-3	ASSGAGGTDTQY
TRBV7-9	NA	TRBJ2-5	ASSLDGQMAETQY
TRBV5-1	NA	TRBJ2-2	ATNEQGSAGELF
TRBV4-3	NA	TRBJ1-1	ASSLSSGGVSEAF
TRBV11-3	NA	TRBJ2-1	ASSLNQVNNEQF
TRBV10-3	NA	TRBJ2-5	AIRPDRGRGQETQY
TRBV20-1	NA	TRBJ2-7	SAIVGPEQY
TRBV7-8	NA	TRBJ2-7	ASSLAKRVNEQY
TRBV2	NA	TRBJ2-1	ASSESGKDEQF
TRBV7-9	NA	TRBJ2-7	ASSSTSGYEQY
TRBV9	many	TRBJ2-3	ASSARGNKGTDTQY
TRBV3-1/TRBV3-2	NA	TRBJ2-5	ASSQVYQETQY
TRBV2	NA	TRBJ1-1	ASSVQKGILAEAF
TRBV28	NA	TRBJ1-2	ASSLGDRYTA
TRBV5-6	once	TRBJ1-1	ASSSGGYTEAF
TRBV7-9	NA	TRBJ1-6	ASSNRDRVNSPLH
TRBV6-1	NA	TRBJ2-5	ASSEMQGSQETQY
TRBV18	NA	TRBJ2-7	ASSKDSYEQY
TRBV24-1	NA	TRBJ2-1	ATSDSLAGGYNEQF
TRBV28	NA	TRBJ1-1	ASSDPGGGGITEAF
TRBV5-6	few	TRBJ2-7	ASSLRVARYEQY
TRBV6-6	NA	TRBJ2-3	ASRRTSGRGDTQY
TRBV7-3	few	TRBJ2-5	ASSSAGGRSETQY
TRBV6-2/TRBV6-3	few	TRBJ2-5	ASSLAGTSGGERETQY
TRBV27	NA	TRBJ2-3	ASSFSSTQY
TRBV2	many	TRBJ1-1	ASSESRGRTEAF
TRBV5-5	NA	TRBJ1-2	ASRWGAGGASGYT
TRBV4-1	NA	TRBJ1-1	ASSQDWGGANTEAF
TRBV2	NA	TRBJ2-7	ASNKPGFSYEQY
TRBV7-2	NA	TRBJ1-1	ASSLTREVAF
TRBV4-2	NA	TRBJ1-4	ASSQDRGSFNEKLF
TRBV7-9	NA	TRBJ2-7	ASSLAAGREQY
TRBV19	NA	TRBJ2-5	ASSSRGAKETQY
TRBV11-3	NA	TRBJ1-4	ASSSAGEKLF
TRBV6-5	NA	TRBJ1-2	ASSQRTGGIRGYT
TRBV24-1	NA	TRBJ2-1	ATSEYRGNEQF
TRBV7-9	NA	TRBJ1-2	ASSLVRNPTSYGYT
TRBV7-9	NA	TRBJ2-7	ASSLFAEYEQY
TRBV2	NA	TRBJ2-2	ASSASENTGELF
TRBV5-5	NA	TRBJ2-1	ASSLVQGASPRSYNEQF